These 29 T cell receptor beta chains originate from one sample sequenced in a study of vaccination and CD4 T cells after COVID-19. These TCRs are of unknown antigen specificity. Sequencing of the DNA from cultured CD4+ T cells was carried out with the Oncomine TCR Beta short-read assay. TCRdb re-called the PCR reads with MiXCR, one entry per CDR3 protein. The sample records about 15,000 distinct CDR3 sequences, just under 80% being singletons. As for treatment: roughly ten-day PBMC culture with coronavirus spike peptide pools or control peptides (ViraFEST assay). The sequencing used CD4+ T cells from blood, cultured in vitro, collected after SARS-CoV-2 vaccination. These receptors were collected from a human donor who received a COVID-19 vaccine.

The chain has TRBV24-1 and TRBJ1-2; the match to TRBD1 covers 12 bases. This CDR3 spans 14 amino acids. Germline assignment: CDR1 KGHDR and CDR2 SFDVKD. V lost 5 bases and J lost 6; bases outside the gene matches: 3. The CDR3 coding sequence is TGTGCCACCAGTGTGGGGGACAGGGGGCATGGCTACACCTTC. It translates to CATSVGDRGHGYTF.

The gene calls are TRBV6-4 and TRBJ2-3; maybe TRBD2 (6 bases). Germline-derived CDR1 and CDR2 are MRHNA and SNTAGT. The CDR3 is 13 amino acids. The V gene lost 6 bases and the J gene lost 3 bases, with 10 bases spanning the gap. The CDR3 DNA is TGTGCCAGCAGCAGGGACTCAACAGATACGCAGTATTTT. Its protein is CASSRDSTDTQYF.

The rearrangement uses TRBV7-2 and TRBJ2-5; maybe TRBD1 (5 bases). The CDR3 runs to 17 residues. V lost 5 bases, J lost 5 bases, and 24 bases lay in between. Germline-derived CDR1 and CDR2 are SGHTA and FQGNSA. The CDR3 DNA sequence: TGTGCCAGCAGCGGTGGCTGGGGTAAGGGGTCCCAGGAGACCCAGTACTTC. This codes for CASSGGWGKGSQETQYF.

The CDR3 reads CATRRLAGANTGELFF. The CDR3 nucleotides read TGTGCCACCAGGCGTTTGGCGGGGGCGAACACCGGGGAGCTGTTTTTT. The chain uses TRBV24-1 and TRBJ2-2; TRBD2 matches 7 bases. The CDR3 is 16 amino acids. Per the germline V gene, CDR1 is KGHDR and CDR2 is SFDVKD. V shed 7 bases and J 0 bases; nucleotides not matched to a gene: 7.

The chain carries TRBV24-1 and TRBJ1-2, with a tentative D call TRBD1 (5 bases). Per germline, CDR1 KGHDR and CDR2 SFDVKD. V was clipped by 7 bases and J by 3 bases, with 20 bases between them. The CDR3 extends over 16 amino acids. DNA for the CDR3: TGTGCCACCAGCTCCCATTCCGGGGGTAGGGACTATGGCTACACCTTC. Protein product: CATSSHSGGRDYGYTF.

The rearrangement joins TRBV20-1 to TRBJ1-5, with 9 bases that match TRBD1. J was trimmed by 6 bases and V by 3 bases; bases with no gene match: 3. Germline V gene lookup returns CDR1 DFQATT and CDR2 SNEGSKA (reference sequence). This CDR3 has 13 amino acids. CDR3 amino acids: CSARDRGRQPQHF. CDR3 nucleotides: TGCAGTGCTAGGGACAGGGGACGTCAGCCCCAGCATTTT.

The rearrangement links TRBV6-5 to TRBJ1-2; the match to TRBD1 covers 9 bases. The V and J ends lost 0 bases and 7 bases, in that order; junction bases with no gene match: 6. The germline CDR1 and CDR2 sequences are MNHEY and SVGAGI. The CDR3 loop spans 15 amino acids. CDR3 DNA: TGTGCCAGCAGTTACTCGTTAACAGGGGGCTCTGGCTACACCTTC. Protein: CASSYSLTGGSGYTF.

This clonotype came up a few times. The chain employs TRBV12-5 and TRBJ1-3; TRBD1 matches 7 bases. Germline V lookup: CDR1 LGHNT, CDR2 FRNRAP. V gave up 5 bases and J gave up 0 bases; unmatched junction bases: 7. This CDR3 is built from 16 residues. As DNA, the CDR3 is TGTGCTAGTGGTCCCCCGGGACAGCACTCTGGAAACACCATATATTTT. It encodes CASGPPGQHSGNTIYF. The whole variable domain, remainder taken from reference TRBV12-5 and TRBJ1-3, is DARVTQTPRHKVTEMGQEVTMRCQPILGHNTVFWYRQTMMQGLELLAYFRNRAPLDDSGMPKDRFSAEMPDATLATLKIQPSEPRDSAVYFCASGPPGQHSGNTIYFGEGSWLTVV.

Concerning this clonotype itself: Its ends do not fully match the called genes, so a read error is possible. This rearrangement joins TRBV7-2 to TRBJ1-5; D gene ambiguous. CDR1 is SGHTA and CDR2 is FQGNSA in the germline V gene. The CDR3 is made up of 15 amino acids. CDR3 sequence: CASSPGEGGNQPQHF. In DNA form, the CDR3 reads TGCGCCAGCAGCCCCGGTGAGGGTGGCAATCAGCCCCAGCATTTT.

V gene TRBV25-1 combines with J gene TRBJ1-5; TRBD1 might be the D (6 bases). This CDR3 is built from 13 residues. CDR1 and CDR2 from the germline V gene are MGHDK and SYGVNS. Trimming pared 1 base from V and 7 bases from J, leaving 8 bases between. CDR3 sequence reads: CASSESGAQPQHF. The CDR3 nucleotides are TGTGCCAGCAGTGAATCGGGGGCGCAGCCCCAGCATTTT.

By share, this clonotype counts as medium-sized. The chain couples TRBV27 to TRBJ1-6; 9 bases are shared with TRBD1. CDR3 length: 18 residues. Trimming at V came to 6 bases and at J to 0 bases, leaving 9 bases not matched to a gene. Germline lookup yields CDR1 MNHEY and CDR2 SMNVEV (reference sequence). The CDR3 sequence: CASSLYGTGSSYNSPLHF. The CDR3, as DNA: TGTGCCAGCAGCCTATACGGGACAGGGAGCTCCTATAATTCACCCCTCCACTTT.

The chain recombines TRBV7-2 with TRBJ1-1; D ambiguous. CDR1 is SGHTA, CDR2 FQGNSA, per germline. There are 13 residues in the CDR3. The ends were cut back, 3 bases at V and 4 bases at J, with 9 bases in the middle. The CDR3 spells CASSLSPFTEAFF. The CDR3 DNA follows: TGTGCCAGCAGCTTGTCCCCGTTCACTGAAGCTTTCTTT.

V usage is TRBV19 and J usage is TRBJ1-2, with D uncertain. The V end was cut by 2 bases, the J end by 6 bases, with 13 bases between. This CDR3 spans 14 amino acids. Germline V gives CDR1 LNHDA, CDR2 SQIVND (reference sequence). CDR3 coding DNA: TGTGCCAGTAGTATAACGAGGGCTCTGGATGGCTACACCTTC. Protein product: CASSITRALDGYTF.

The chain has TRBV30 and TRBJ2-3; D unresolved. The ends were cut back, 2 bases at V and 1 base at J, with 4 bases in the middle. Germline V gene lookup returns CDR1 GTSNPN and CDR2 SVGIG (reference sequence). There are 12 residues in the CDR3. CDR3 nucleotide sequence: TGTGCCTGGAGTCACGGCACAGATACGCAGTATTTT. It encodes CAWSHGTDTQYF.

The CDR3 DNA is TGTGCCAGCAGCTTTACAGCTAACTATGGCTACACCTTC. Protein: CASSFTANYGYTF. The J gene is TRBJ1-2, the V gene TRBV7-9, with D uncertain. The germline V gene encodes CDR1 SEHNR and CDR2 FQNEAQ (reference sequence). The CDR3 length is 13 residues. Trimming took off 3 bases at V and 0 bases at J, with 5 bases between the two ends.

The V call is TRBV12-3 or TRBV12-4, the J call TRBJ1-5; 12 positions match TRBD1. V shed 6 bases and J 0 bases; nucleotides not matched to a gene: 6. The CDR3 is 17 amino acids. The CDR3 coding sequence is TGTGCCAGCAGGATCGGGACAGGGGGCGATAGCAATCAGCCCCAGCATTTT. This gives the protein CASRIGTGGDSNQPQHF.

Details on this clonotype: Germline is not matched at one junction end, which may reflect a read error. The chain carries TRBV24-1 and TRBJ1-2; D is perhaps TRBD1 (5 bases). This CDR3 region has 13 residues. The germline V gene has CDR1 KGHDR and CDR2 SFDVKD. Here the CDR3 reads CATSNFGDDGYTF. The CDR3 region has the DNA TGTGCCACCAGTAATTTCGGGGACGATGGCTACACCTTC.

The chain couples TRBV30 to TRBJ1-6; unclear D gene. Germline values: CDR1 GTSNPN, CDR2 SVGIG (reference sequence). The CDR3 consists of 11 residues. With 4 bases removed from V and 14 bases from J, the gap between germline ends came to 12 bases. This chain's CDR3 is CAWNLDTALHF. CDR3 DNA: TGTGCCTGGAATTTAGACACGGCCCTCCACTTT. Together with reference TRBV30 and TRBJ1-6, the CDR3 gives the full variable domain: SQTIHQWPATLVQPVGSPLSLECTVEGTSNPNLYWYRQAAGRGLQLLFYSVGIGQISSEVPQNLSASRPQDRQFILSSKKLLLSDSGFYLCAWNLDTALHFGNGTRLTVT.

V and J are TRBV15 and TRBJ2-5; 10 nucleotides match TRBD1. Germline V CDR1 and CDR2: LNHNV, YYDKDF (reference sequence). J was trimmed by 5 bases and V by 1 base; bases with no gene match: 4. This CDR3 region has 15 residues. The CDR3 protein is CATSRGQGAGETQYF. CDR3 nucleotide sequence: TGTGCCACCAGCAGAGGACAGGGGGCGGGGGAGACCCAGTACTTC.

By frequency in the sample, this clonotype is medium-sized (0.01 to 0.1%). The V and J genes are TRBV20-1 and TRBJ2-5; 10 bases map to TRBD2. CDR1 DFQATT and CDR2 SNEGSKA come from the germline V gene (reference sequence). The CDR3 has 14 amino acids. V dropped 1 base and J dropped 4; count of bases not matched to a gene: 3. CDR3 protein: CSARGAGGLETQYF. The CDR3 DNA reads TGCAGTGCTAGAGGAGCGGGGGGGCTAGAGACCCAGTACTTC.

CDR3 nucleotides: TGTGCCAGCAGCGAGCCAGGAGGGCCCCGGGACAGGGCCTACGACTATGGCTACACCTTC. It yields the protein CASSEPGGPRDRAYDYGYTF. The chain has TRBV9 and TRBJ1-2; 9 nucleotides line up with TRBD1. This CDR3 has 20 amino acids. CDR1 is SGDLS, CDR2 YYNGEE, per germline. With 3 bases clipped from V and 3 bases from J, the junction kept 21 bases outside the gene matches. The whole variable domain, filled in from reference TRBV9 and TRBJ1-2, reads DSGVTQTPKHLITATGQRVTLRCSPRSGDLSVYWYQQSLDQGLQFLIQYYNGEERAKGNILERFSAQQFPDLHSELNLSSLELGDSALYFCASSEPGGPRDRAYDYGYTFGSGTRLTVV.

The chain couples TRBV14 to TRBJ1-2, with D possibly TRBD1 on 5 matching bases. V shed 1 base and J shed 2 bases, with 17 bases lying between them. This CDR3 comprises 17 residues. Germline lookup yields CDR1 SGHDN and CDR2 FVKESK. The CDR3 nucleotides are TGTGCCAGCAGCCAAGTGTCTTCGGGACTAAAAAACTATGGCTACACCTTC. It specifies CASSQVSSGLKNYGYTF.

This clonotype was counted only a few times. This chain connects TRBV6-1 to TRBJ1-5; 7 bases map to TRBD1. From germline, CDR1 is MNHNS and CDR2 SASEGT. The CDR3 is 13 residues long. With V trimmed by 6 bases and J by 5 bases, 4 bases remained unmatched. CDR3 DNA: TGTGCCAGCAGCCTAGACAGGGATCAGCCCCAGCATTTT. Translating it yields CASSLDRDQPQHF.

CDR3 DNA sequence: TGTGCCAGCAGCTTCACTGGTAGCGGGGGGGGCGCAGATACGCAGTATTTT. This codes for CASSFTGSGGGADTQYF. V usage is TRBV11-2 and J usage is TRBJ2-3; 11 bases match TRBD2. V shed 3 bases, J shed 4 bases, and the junction held 9 bases outside the gene matches. The CDR3 spans 17 residues. The germline gives CDR1 SGHAT, CDR2 FQNNGV.

V gene TRBV12-3 or TRBV12-4 combines with J gene TRBJ1-1, with 9 bases that match TRBD1. The CDR3 is 17 residues long. Trimming at V came to 6 bases and at J to 3 bases, leaving 14 bases not matched to a gene. The CDR3 sequence: CASRWDRVRGGDTEAFF. CDR3 bases: TGTGCCAGCAGATGGGACAGGGTGCGGGGAGGCGACACTGAAGCTTTCTTT.

The rearrangement uses TRBV7-9 and TRBJ1-3; 7 bases fit TRBD1. Trimming cost V 3 bases and J 0 bases; bases outside gene matches: 8. Germline CDR1 SEHNR, CDR2 FQNEAQ (reference sequence). The CDR3 contains 17 residues. The CDR3 coding sequence is TGTGCCAGCAGCTTGGGACAGCCAGAACTCTCTGGAAACACCATATATTTT. Its protein is CASSLGQPELSGNTIYF.

J is TRBJ1-6 and V is TRBV6-5, with 7 bases matching TRBD1. The J segment lost 0 bases and the V segment lost 5 bases, leaving 10 bases of the junction unmatched. The CDR3 loop spans 18 amino acids. The germline gives CDR1 MNHEY, CDR2 SVGAGI. Written as DNA, the CDR3 is TGTGCCAGCAGTAAATCGACAGGGAAGAGCTCCTATAATTCACCCCTCCACTTT. It encodes CASSKSTGKSSYNSPLHF.

The V gene is TRBV5-1, the J gene TRBJ1-2; 7 bases fit TRBD1. CDR1 is SGHRS and CDR2 is YFSETQ in the germline V gene. V shed 0 bases, J shed 7 bases, and the junction held 9 bases outside the gene matches. The CDR3 extends over 15 amino acids. CDR3 region: CASSLEGLTGSGYTF. DNA of the CDR3: TGCGCCAGCAGCTTGGAGGGTTTGACAGGGAGTGGCTACACCTTC.

The CDR3 DNA reads TGTGCCAGCAGCTCCTATAGCAATCAGCCCCAGCATTTT. It translates to CASSSYSNQPQHF. The chain joins TRBV12-3 or TRBV12-4 to TRBJ1-5; D remains unclear. Trimming shortened V by 6 bases and J by 0 bases, and 6 bases separated the two germline ends. This CDR3 is 13 amino acids long.